This section outlines one T cell receptor beta chain sequence together with its context. This sample stems from a study of control samples from healthy donors and cancer patients. TCRdb's copy holds only in-frame clones and misses some; the assay was immunoSEQ multiplex PCR. The data show around 53,000 clones, approximately 83% seen once. CDR3 length equals 15 residues. V was clipped by 5 bases and J by 4 bases, with 15 bases between them. In germline, CDR1 is MDHEN, CDR2 SYDVKM. The chain uses TRBV28 and TRBJ2-1, with D maybe TRBD2 (6 bases). This clonotype originated in a woman aged 50 to 65 with lung cancer. Sample: PBMCs. The CDR3 DNA reads TGTGCCAGCAGTCCTCGGCGGGGCCAATACAATGAGCAGTTCTTC. It specifies CASSPRRGQYNEQFF.